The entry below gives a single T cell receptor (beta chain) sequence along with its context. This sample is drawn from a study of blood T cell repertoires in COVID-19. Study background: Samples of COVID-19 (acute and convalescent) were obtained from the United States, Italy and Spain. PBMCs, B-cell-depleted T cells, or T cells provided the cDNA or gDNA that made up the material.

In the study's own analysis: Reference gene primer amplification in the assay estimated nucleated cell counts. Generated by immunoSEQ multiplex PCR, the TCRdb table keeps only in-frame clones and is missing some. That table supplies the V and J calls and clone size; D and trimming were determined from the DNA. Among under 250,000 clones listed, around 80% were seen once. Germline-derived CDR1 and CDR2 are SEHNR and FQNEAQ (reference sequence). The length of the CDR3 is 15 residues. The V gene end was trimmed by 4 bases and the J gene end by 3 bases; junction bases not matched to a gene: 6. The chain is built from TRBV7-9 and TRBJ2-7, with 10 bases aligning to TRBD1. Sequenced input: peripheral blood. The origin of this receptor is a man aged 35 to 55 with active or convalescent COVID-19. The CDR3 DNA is TGTGCCAGCAGCTCACCCCGGGACAGGGGCTACGAGCAGTACTTC. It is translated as CASSSPRDRGYEQYF.